This TCR beta chain stems from a study of blood T cells in healthy people across ages. The study, taken as a whole, reports: CMV infection status of these donors was not known. What prevented conclusive comparison of naive and antigen-experienced cells was that PBMCs were unsorted.

This clonotype appeared a few times. Its antigen is unknown. After removal of 6 bases from V and 1 base from J, the junction contained 11 bases not matched to a gene. CDR3 size: 17 residues. PCR was performed a second time for roughly 7 to 12 cycles using a sample-barcoded 5' primer and a J-beta primer mix. TCRdb recomputed calls from the 5' RACE reads with MiXCR, one row per CDR3 protein. The sample includes about 800,000 distinct CDR3 sequences, 58% of them seen just once. The V and J genes are TRBV12-3 or TRBV12-4 and TRBJ2-3; 9 bases map to TRBD2. The sequenced material came from blood. The clonotype comes from a man under 40 in good health. The CDR3 reads CASSVRVGGRGTDTQYF. In nucleotides, the CDR3 is TGTGCCAGCAGCGTGCGGGTCGGCGGGAGGGGCACAGATACGCAGTATTTT.